A single sample is the source of the 19 T cell receptor beta chains below, sequenced in a study of T cell responses to AZD1222 COVID-19 vaccine. The data were produced by immunoSEQ multiplex PCR, yet TCRdb's version contains in-frame clones alone and is incomplete. The repertoire holds about 160,000 clones, about 89% seen once, with approximately 5.1% in the top ten. Material: peripheral blood, obtained on day 0 of AZD1222 vaccination. These receptors were taken from an adult in good health.

The chain links TRBV7-6 to TRBJ2-2; 12 bases line up with TRBD2. Germline V CDR1 and CDR2: SGHVS, FNYEAQ. This CDR3 is 19 amino acids long. The trim removed 5 bases at V and 3 bases at J, leaving 13 bases unmatched. CDR3 bases: TGTGCCAGCAGCCCAAGACTAGCGGGAGACGAATTGGACACCGGGGAGCTGTTTTTT. Protein sequence: CASSPRLAGDELDTGELFF.

J is TRBJ2-1 and V is TRBV7-2; D ambiguous. Trimming shortened V by 2 bases and J by 7 bases, and 12 bases separated the two germline ends. Germline CDR1 reads SGHTA; CDR2 reads FQGNSA. CDR3 size: 14 residues. The CDR3 is CASSLSFLRNEQFF. The DNA of the CDR3 is TGTGCCAGCAGCTTAAGTTTCTTGAGAAATGAGCAGTTCTTC. Looking up the rest from reference TRBV7-2 and TRBJ2-1 gives the full variable domain: GAGVSQSPSNKVTEKGKDVELRCDPISGHTALYWYRQSLGQGLEFLIYFQGNSAPDKSGLPSDRFSAERTGGSVSTLTIQRTQQEDSAVYLCASSLSFLRNEQFFGPGTRLTVL.

The chain employs TRBV9 and TRBJ2-2, with 11 nucleotides matching TRBD2. In germline, CDR1 is SGDLS, CDR2 YYNGEE. J lost 1 base, V lost 4 bases, and 9 bases had no gene match. The CDR3 covers 18 residues. Written as DNA, the CDR3 is TGTGCCAGCAGCCCTCACCCAGGGACTAGCGGGAACACCGGGGAGCTGTTTTTT. Protein: CASSPHPGTSGNTGELFF.

V is TRBV6-5 and J is TRBJ1-1; 10 bases match TRBD1. Unmatched junction bases numbered 10, after V lost 2 bases and J lost 7 bases. Germline assignment: CDR1 MNHEY and CDR2 SVGAGI. This CDR3 has 16 residues. The DNA of the CDR3 is TGTGCCAGCAGTTACCGGACAGGGGGGCCGATGGGTGAAGCTTTCTTT. Amino acids: CASSYRTGGPMGEAFF.

The CDR3 protein is CASSPNSYEQYF. The CDR3 DNA reads as TGTGCCAGCAGCCCCAATTCCTACGAGCAGTACTTC. The chain employs TRBV12-3 or TRBV12-4 and TRBJ2-7; no clear D gene. V lost 6 bases and J 1 base, leaving 7 bases between the germline ends. This CDR3 spans 12 amino acids.

The J gene is TRBJ2-2, the V gene TRBV5-8; a weak D match, TRBD1 (6 bases). This CDR3 region has 15 residues. The germline gives CDR1 SGHTS, CDR2 YDEGEE. V was clipped by 2 bases and J by 1 base, with 9 bases between them. CDR3 nucleotides: TGTGCCAGCAGCTTCCCGACAGGGAACACCGGGGAGCTGTTTTTT. Protein: CASSFPTGNTGELFF.

The CDR3 protein is CASSFSFRNTGELFF. The DNA for the CDR3 is TGTGCCAGCAGTTTTTCCTTTCGGAACACCGGGGAGCTGTTTTTT. The chain joins TRBV27 to TRBJ2-2, with D hard to call. Germline lookup yields CDR1 MNHEY and CDR2 SMNVEV (reference sequence). This CDR3 spans 15 amino acids. Trimming removed 3 bases at V and 1 base at J, with 9 bases between.

The chain has TRBV6-5 and TRBJ2-7; D may match TRBD1 or TRBD2 (6 bases each). The CDR3 is 13 amino acids. Germline lookup yields CDR1 MNHEY and CDR2 SVGAGI. The V end lost 6 bases, the J end lost 4 bases, and 13 bases lay between the germline ends. In DNA, the CDR3 is TGTGCCAGCAGGCCGGGGGCCAAGTACGAGCAGTACTTC. It yields the protein CASRPGAKYEQYF.

V usage is TRBV4-1 and J usage is TRBJ2-7, with D tentatively TRBD2 (5 bases). There are 12 residues in the CDR3. Germline CDR1 and CDR2: MGHRA and YSYEKL. Trimming took off 6 bases at V and 5 bases at J, with 11 bases between the two ends. The DNA of the CDR3 is TGCGCCAGCAGTGAGGACTTGAACGAGCAGTACTTC. Amino acids: CASSEDLNEQYF.

The rearrangement joins TRBV4-2 to TRBJ1-2, with TRBD1 matching over 9 bases. The CDR3 extends over 15 amino acids. The J segment lost 4 bases and the V segment lost 4 bases, leaving 7 bases of the junction unmatched. Germline loops: CDR1 LGHNA, CDR2 YNFKEQ. CDR3 DNA: TGTGCCAGCAGCCCCGGGACAGGGTCAGGCTATGGCTACACCTTC. This sequence encodes CASSPGTGSGYGYTF.

This clone was seen a single time. This rearrangement joins TRBV11-2 to TRBJ1-6; 11 nucleotides agree with TRBD1. V gave up 5 bases and J gave up 7 bases; unmatched junction bases: 4. Germline lookup yields CDR1 SGHAT and CDR2 FQNNGV. The CDR3 is 15 residues long. The CDR3 coding sequence is TGTGCCAGCAGCAAACGGACAGGGGGCAATTCACCCCTCCACTTT. Translated, it gives CASSKRTGGNSPLHF.

Regarding this clone: The same CDR3 is also encoded by other DNA sequences in this sample. The J gene is TRBJ1-2, the V gene TRBV28; the match to TRBD1 covers 7 bases. CDR1 is MDHEN, CDR2 SYDVKM, per germline. V trimming: 3 bases; J trimming: 2 bases; junction bases outside the gene matches: 0. This CDR3 region has 13 residues. The CDR3 coding sequence is TGTGCCAGCAGTTTGGGACAGAACTATGGCTACACCTTC. It encodes CASSLGQNYGYTF.

The chain is built from TRBV6-5 and TRBJ2-7, with D possibly matching TRBD2 (6 bases). V lost 5 bases and J lost 3, with 11 bases in between. The germline CDR1 and CDR2 sequences are MNHEY and SVGAGI. The CDR3 sequence is 13 residues long. The CDR3 is CASSRAGGYEQYF. The CDR3 DNA reads TGTGCCAGCAGTAGGGCCGGGGGCTACGAGCAGTACTTC.

This chain uses TRBV19 with TRBJ2-2; 9 bases fit TRBD1. Trimming at V came to 7 bases and at J to 2 bases, leaving 8 bases not matched to a gene. The CDR3 is 16 amino acids. Germline CDR1 LNHDA, CDR2 SQIVND (reference sequence). The CDR3 loop is CASMRRGQGNTGELFF. In nucleotides, the CDR3 is TGTGCCAGTATGCGGAGGGGACAGGGTAACACCGGGGAGCTGTTTTTT.

This clone was recorded once. The chain couples TRBV6-2 or TRBV6-3 to TRBJ1-2; 7 bases are a match to TRBD1. The CDR3 loop spans 13 amino acids. Germline CDR1 and CDR2: MNHEY and SVGEGT. V gave up 5 bases and J gave up 4 bases; unmatched junction bases: 4. The CDR3 DNA reads TGTGCCAGCAGTGGGGGACAGACCTATGGCTACACCTTC. Translation gives CASSGGQTYGYTF.

This clone showed up just a few times. The chain links TRBV11-2 to TRBJ1-5; D uncertain. Looked up from germline, CDR1 is SGHAT and CDR2 is FQNNGV. The CDR3 has 13 amino acids. The germline V and J ends were trimmed by 0 bases and 6 bases, with 6 bases remaining between them. Here the CDR3 DNA reads TGTGCCAGCAGCTTAGAAGACCCTCAGCCCCAGCATTTT. Translation gives CASSLEDPQPQHF.

The chain recombines TRBV5-5 with TRBJ1-3; D unclear. The CDR3 is 16 residues long. In germline, CDR1 is SGHKS, CDR2 YYEKEE (reference sequence). Trimming pared 0 bases from V and 0 bases from J, leaving 10 bases between. This chain's CDR3 is CASSLAPPNSGNTIYF. The CDR3 DNA reads TGTGCCAGCAGCTTGGCACCACCGAACTCTGGAAACACCATATATTTT.

This clone occurred once. CDR3: CASSGGVLNYGYTF. The CDR3 DNA reads as TGTGCCAGCAGTGGGGGAGTTCTTAACTATGGCTACACCTTC. This chain connects TRBV2 to TRBJ1-2, with D hard to call. This CDR3 comprises 14 residues. The germline gives CDR1 SNHLY, CDR2 FYNNEI. The germline V and J ends were trimmed by 4 bases and 1 base, with 10 bases remaining between them.

V usage is TRBV29-1 and J usage is TRBJ1-1; D call uncertain. The V and J ends lost 4 bases and 1 base respectively, with 10 bases between them. Germline values: CDR1 SQVTM, CDR2 ANQGSEA. The CDR3 is 13 residues long. The CDR3 reads CSVAYVGNTEAFF. Here the CDR3 DNA reads TGCAGCGTTGCTTACGTAGGGAACACTGAAGCTTTCTTT.